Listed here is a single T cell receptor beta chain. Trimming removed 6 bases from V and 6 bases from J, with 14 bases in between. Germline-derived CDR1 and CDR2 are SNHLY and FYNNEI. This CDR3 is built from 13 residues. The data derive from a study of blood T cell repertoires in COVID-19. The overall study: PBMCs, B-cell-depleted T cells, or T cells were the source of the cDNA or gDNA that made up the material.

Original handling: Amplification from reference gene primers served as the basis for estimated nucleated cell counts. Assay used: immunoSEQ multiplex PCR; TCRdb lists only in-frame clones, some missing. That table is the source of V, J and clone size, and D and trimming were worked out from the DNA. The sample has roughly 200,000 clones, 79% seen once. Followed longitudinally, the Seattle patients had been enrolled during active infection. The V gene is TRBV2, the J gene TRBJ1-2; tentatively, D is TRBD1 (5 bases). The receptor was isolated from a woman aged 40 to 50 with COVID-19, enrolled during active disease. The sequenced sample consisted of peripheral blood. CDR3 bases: TGTGCCAGCAGGGTGCAGGGCTTAGATGGCTACACCTTC. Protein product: CASRVQGLDGYTF.